What follows is one TCR beta chain and its context. Its antigen remains unknown. From germline, CDR1 is MNHEY and CDR2 SVGAGI. The ends were cut back, 6 bases at V and 2 bases at J, with 11 bases in the middle. This CDR3 has 14 residues. Method: immunoSEQ multiplex PCR; TCRdb's copy keeps in-frame clones and lacks some. The data show around 170,000 clones, approximately 91% seen once. These data belong to a study of T cell responses to AZD1222 COVID-19 vaccine. In the study overall: Analysis merged second doses at about 4 or about 12 weeks. Points from the study as a whole: Donors were largely white British and mainly female; clonal diversity was possibly underestimated.

Material: peripheral blood, obtained on day 0 of AZD1222 vaccination. The clonotype was recovered from an adult in good health. The J gene is TRBJ1-3, the V gene TRBV6-5, with D unclear. Here the CDR3 DNA reads TGTGCCAGCAGAGCGGCGGTGGCTGGAAACACCATATATTTT. Its translation: CASRAAVAGNTIYF.